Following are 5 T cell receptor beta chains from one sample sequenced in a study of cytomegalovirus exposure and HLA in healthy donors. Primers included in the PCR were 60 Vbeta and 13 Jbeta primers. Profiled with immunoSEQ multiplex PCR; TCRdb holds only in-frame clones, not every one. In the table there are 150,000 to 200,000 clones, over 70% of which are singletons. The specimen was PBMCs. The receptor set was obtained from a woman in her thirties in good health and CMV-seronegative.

The CDR3 DNA reads TGTGCCAGCAGTGTCGAACAGGGGGTCGGTAATTCACCCCTCCACTTT. Residues: CASSVEQGVGNSPLHF. The V call is TRBV6-1, the J call TRBJ1-6; 8 bases are a match to TRBD1. The CDR3 runs 16 residues. After removal of 4 bases from V and 6 bases from J, the junction contained 8 bases not matched to a gene. Germline lookup yields CDR1 MNHNS and CDR2 SASEGT.

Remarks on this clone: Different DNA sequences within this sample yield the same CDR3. DNA for the CDR3: TGTGCCAGCAGTCGGGGGTCTGGAAACACCATATATTTT. Protein: CASSRGSGNTIYF. The V and J genes are TRBV28 and TRBJ1-3, with D perhaps matching TRBD1 (5 bases). CDR1 and CDR2 from the germline V gene are MDHEN and SYDVKM. The CDR3 has 13 amino acids. V lost 5 bases to trimming and J lost 1 base, with 6 bases between them.

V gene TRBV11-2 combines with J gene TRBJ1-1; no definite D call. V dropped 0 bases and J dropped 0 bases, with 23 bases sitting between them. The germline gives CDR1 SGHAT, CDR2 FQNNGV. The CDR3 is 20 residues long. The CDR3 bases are TGTGCCAGCAGCTTAGAAAGTTCTCTCGGCCGCGGCCCCTTGAACACTGAAGCTTTCTTT. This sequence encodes CASSLESSLGRGPLNTEAFF.

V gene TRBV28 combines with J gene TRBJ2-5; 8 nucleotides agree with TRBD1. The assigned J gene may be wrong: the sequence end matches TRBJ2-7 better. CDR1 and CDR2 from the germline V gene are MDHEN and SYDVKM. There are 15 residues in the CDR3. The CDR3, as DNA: TGTGCCAGCAGTTTATATATAACAGGGGGCTACGAGCAGTACTTC. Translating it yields CASSLYITGGYEQYF.

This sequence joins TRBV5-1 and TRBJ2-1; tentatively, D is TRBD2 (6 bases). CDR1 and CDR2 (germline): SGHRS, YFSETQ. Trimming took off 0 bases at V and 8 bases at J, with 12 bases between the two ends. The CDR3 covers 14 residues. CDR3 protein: CASSLGQTRDEQFF. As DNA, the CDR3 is TGCGCCAGCAGCTTGGGACAGACTAGGGATGAGCAGTTCTTC.